This T cell receptor beta chain was observed in a study of identifying expanded T cells in peripheral blood. Clones were sequenced by immunoSEQ multiplex PCR, and TCRdb holds only the in-frame ones, with some missing. The data show some 99,000 clones, around 89% seen once. The CDR3 spans 14 residues. Germline values: CDR1 SEHNR, CDR2 FQNEAQ (reference sequence). Trimming took 3 bases from V and 3 from J, leaving 8 bases between them. This TCR derives from a person aged 18-70 years in good health. This chain uses TRBV7-9 with TRBJ1-4; no firm D call. The source material was blood. This CDR3 is CASSLRAANEKLFF. In DNA form, the CDR3 reads TGTGCCAGCAGCTTGAGGGCCGCTAATGAAAAACTGTTTTTT.